This is a list of T cell receptor beta chains from one sample in a study of blood T cell repertoires in COVID-19. Profiled with immunoSEQ multiplex PCR; TCRdb holds only in-frame clones, not every one. The table has 200,000 to 300,000 clones, 85% to 90% seen once. Specimen: peripheral blood. These receptors all come from a woman aged 35 to 49 who had recovered from COVID-19. The CDR3 runs from the conserved cysteine through the conserved F or W. The D gene is left open where the match is weak. Only part of the rows carry a size: once, few, many, or a class if the clone is expanded.

cdr3_aa	cdr3_nt	cdr3_length	clone_size	v_call	j_call	d_call
CSPTGSRQPQHF	TGCAGCCCGACAGGGTCCAGGCAGCCCCAGCATTTT	12	.	TRBV29-1	TRBJ1-5	TRBD1
CASSYAQTATNEKLFF	TGTGCCAGCAGTTACGCGCAGACAGCAACTAATGAAAAACTGTTTTTT	16	.	TRBV6-5	TRBJ1-4	.
CASSLQGTHGYTF	TGCGCCAGCAGCTTGCAGGGGACCCATGGCTACACCTTC	13	.	TRBV5-1	TRBJ1-2	.
CATGRDTYGYTF	TGTGCCACGGGCAGGGATACCTATGGCTACACCTTC	12	.	TRBV15	TRBJ1-2	.
CASSSRDSTPYGYTF	TGTGCCAGCAGCTCCCGGGACAGTACCCCCTATGGCTACACCTTC	15	.	TRBV7-2	TRBJ1-2	TRBD1
CASRSQGASSYEQYF	TGCGCCAGCAGATCACAGGGGGCCTCCTCCTACGAGCAGTACTTC	15	.	TRBV5-1	TRBJ2-7	TRBD1
CASSEAFLQGDQETQYF	TGTGCCAGCAGTGAAGCATTCTTACAGGGGGATCAAGAGACCCAGTACTTC	17	.	TRBV6-1	TRBJ2-5	TRBD1
CASTDRGRITGELFF	TGTGCCAGTACAGACAGGGGAAGAATCACCGGGGAGCTGTTTTTT	15	.	TRBV19	TRBJ2-2	TRBD1
CASSQERQAETQYF	TGTGCCAGCAGCCAAGAAAGACAAGCGGAAACGCAGTATTTT	14	.	TRBV3-1/TRBV3-2	TRBJ2-3	.
CASSPQGGTKNIQYF	TGTGCCAGCAGCCCACAGGGAGGGACCAAAAACATTCAGTACTTC	15	.	TRBV16	TRBJ2-4	.
CASSQRTGVTHGYTF	TGTGCCAGCAGTCAGAGGACAGGGGTAACGCATGGCTACACCTTC	15	.	TRBV6-5	TRBJ1-2	TRBD1
CASSLRPGQGARTEAFF	TGTGCCAGCAGCTTACGTCCGGGACAGGGGGCAAGGACTGAAGCTTTCTTT	17	.	TRBV9	TRBJ1-1	TRBD1
CAISEPVNRQGGWVRTNEKLFF	TGTGCCATCAGTGAGCCAGTAAATAGACAGGGCGGTTGGGTTAGAACTAATGAAAAACTGTTTTTT	22	.	TRBV10-3	TRBJ1-4	TRBD1
CASSPAGTGAPYEQYF	TGTGCCAGCAGCCCAGCCGGGACAGGGGCCCCCTACGAGCAGTACTTC	16	.	TRBV28	TRBJ2-7	TRBD1
CASSPSLYSNQPQHF	TGTGCCAGCAGTCCATCCCTCTATAGCAATCAGCCCCAGCATTTT	15	.	TRBV6-5	TRBJ1-5	.
CASITRGDLLNEQFF	TGTGCCAGCATCACCAGGGGGGATCTTCTTAATGAGCAGTTCTTC	15	.	TRBV7-3	TRBJ2-1	.
CSVDWGVGEAFF	TGCAGCGTGGACTGGGGGGTCGGTGAAGCTTTCTTT	12	.	TRBV29-1	TRBJ1-1	.
CASSSGPGQGVGSLWGYTF	TGTGCCAGCAGCTCCGGGCCGGGACAGGGGGTCGGGAGCCTATGGGGCTACACCTTC	19	once	TRBV7-2	TRBJ1-2	TRBD1
CASSLVQGYGYTF	TGTGCCAGCAGCTTGGTCCAGGGATATGGCTACACCTTC	13	.	TRBV5-8	TRBJ1-2	.
CASSFGTYFNGVEKLFF	TGTGCCAGCAGCTTCGGGACATACTTCAATGGGGTAGAAAAACTGTTTTTT	17	.	TRBV7-9	TRBJ1-4	.
CASSPPSGGRGEQFF	TGTGCCAGCTCACCTCCCAGCGGGGGCCGGGGGGAGCAGTTCTTC	15	.	TRBV18	TRBJ2-1	TRBD2
CASSSGTVYGYTF	TGTGCCAGCAGCTCGGGGACAGTCTATGGCTACACCTTC	13	.	TRBV7-2	TRBJ1-2	TRBD1
CASSRTDTQYF	TGTGCCAGCAGCCGGACAGATACGCAGTATTTT	11	.	TRBV5-6	TRBJ2-3	.
CASSSGGGYGYTF	TGCGCCAGCAGTTCTGGGGGAGGCTATGGCTACACCTTC	13	.	TRBV5-1	TRBJ1-2	.
CASSFSRSYEQYF	TGTGCCAGCAGCTTTAGTCGCTCCTACGAGCAGTACTTC	13	.	TRBV7-8	TRBJ2-7	.
CASKQPPNTGELFF	TGTGCCAGTAAACAACCTCCGAACACCGGGGAGCTGTTTTTT	14	.	TRBV11-2	TRBJ2-2	.
CASSQRSRANTEAFF	TGCGCCAGCAGCCAGAGGAGCAGGGCGAACACTGAAGCTTTCTTT	15	.	TRBV4-1	TRBJ1-1	.
CASSGGEAFF	TGCGCCAGCTCAGGAGGTGAAGCTTTCTTT	10	.	TRBV10-2	TRBJ1-1	.
CASSIGVGGPSESSPLHF	TGTGCCAGTAGTATTGGGGTCGGGGGGCCCTCAGAATCCTCACCCCTCCACTTT	18	.	TRBV19	TRBJ1-6	.
CASSPQDREGETQYF	TGTGCCAGCAGCCCTCAGGACAGGGAGGGGGAGACCCAGTACTTC	15	once	TRBV7-6	TRBJ2-5	.
CASSEGWATQPQHF	TGTGCCAGTAGTGAGGGATGGGCAACTCAGCCCCAGCATTTT	14	.	TRBV19	TRBJ1-5	.
CASSLAQGGNSPLHF	TGTGCCAGCAGCTTAGCACAGGGGGGGAATTCACCCCTCCACTTT	15	.	TRBV7-9	TRBJ1-6	TRBD1
CASSLRWGGDEKLFF	TGTGCCAGCAGCTTGAGATGGGGGGGTGATGAAAAACTGTTTTTT	15	.	TRBV5-5	TRBJ1-4	.
CASSVEGRVREKLFF	TGTGCCAGCAGCGTAGAGGGCAGGGTGAGAGAAAAACTGTTTTTT	15	.	TRBV9	TRBJ1-4	.
CASSFTGNYGYTF	TGCGCCAGCAGTTTTACAGGCAACTATGGCTACACCTTC	13	.	TRBV10-1	TRBJ1-2	.
CASSLRAGFFEQYF	TGTGCCAGTAGTCTTCGGGCGGGTTTTTTCGAGCAGTACTTC	14	.	TRBV19	TRBJ2-7	.
CASSLDPPSMNTEAFF	TGTGCCAGCAGCTTAGACCCCCCTAGTATGAACACTGAAGCTTTCTTT	16	.	TRBV11-3	TRBJ1-1	.
CATSLSWTGLNTEAFF	TGTGCCACCAGCCTTTCCTGGACAGGGCTGAACACTGAAGCTTTCTTT	16	.	TRBV15	TRBJ1-1	TRBD1
CASSLAGGNTIYF	TGTGCCAGCAGCCTGGCGGGTGGAAACACCATATATTTT	13	.	TRBV5-4	TRBJ1-3	.
CASSLRDRGEGDEQFF	TGTGCCAGCAGCCTACGGGACAGGGGTGAGGGGGATGAGCAGTTCTTC	16	.	TRBV5-4	TRBJ2-1	TRBD1
CASRRTSGGASADTQYF	TGTGCCAGCAGGCGGACTAGCGGGGGGGCCTCGGCAGATACGCAGTATTTT	17	once	TRBV7-2	TRBJ2-3	TRBD2
CASSYDRGSSYEQYF	TGTGCCAGCTCGTACGACAGGGGGAGCTCCTACGAGCAGTACTTC	15	.	TRBV18	TRBJ2-7	TRBD1
CASRASGGLWGRQYF	TGTGCCAGCAGGGCTAGCGGGGGCCTTTGGGGACGGCAGTACTTC	15	.	TRBV2	TRBJ2-7	TRBD2
CASGSEVGTEAFF	TGTGCTAGTGGTTCGGAGGTGGGCACTGAAGCTTTCTTT	13	few	TRBV12-5	TRBJ1-1	.
CASSVVTGGGYTF	TGTGCCAGCAGCGTAGTCACAGGGGGCGGCTACACCTTC	13	.	TRBV9	TRBJ1-2	TRBD1
CASSLGTGVGYGYTF	TGCGCCAGCAGCTTGGGAACAGGGGTAGGCTATGGCTACACCTTC	15	.	TRBV5-1	TRBJ1-2	TRBD1